This T cell receptor (beta chain) was found in a study of T cell changes during pregnancy in multiple sclerosis (dated by TCRdb to between 2018 and 2021). Regarding the research as a whole: The study looked at changes in the T cell repertoire across pregnancy in women with multiple sclerosis.

This clone was picked up one time. Its cognate antigen has yet to be identified. No base qualities exist here, and no much larger clone lies one base off it. The CDR3 starts with the cysteine, ends with the phenylalanine, and has 14 residues. Only the CDR3 portion is preserved as DNA: 42 bases, with reading frame beginning at the first base. The trim is 2 bases for V and 4 bases for J, with a gap of 12 bases between the germline ends. CDR1 and CDR2, per the germline V gene, are SGDLS and YYNGEE. The protocol used for the library was the immunoSEQ multiplex PCR assay. The clones in this table, taken by TCRdb from immuneACCESS, are in-frame only. Not every clone is retained; where verified, under half of the shortfall comes from an unresolved V gene, and the cause of the rest is unknown. In all, the sample holds roughly 74,000 clones, and about 85% of those were seen once. Roughly 3.3% of the sample goes to the ten largest clones.

The specimen comprised peripheral blood, sampled before pregnancy. The sequence was obtained from a female donor with multiple sclerosis, enrolled in a pregnancy study. The V and J segments used are TRBV9 and TRBJ2-5, with TRBD2 perhaps the D gene, on 6 matching bases. Here is the DNA: TGTGCCAGCAGCGTCGGGGGAGTAGCAGAGACCCAGTACTTC. This sequence encodes CASSVGGVAETQYF.